A selection of T cell receptor beta chains follows, all from one sample in a study of vaccination and CD4 T cells after COVID-19. Their antigens are not known. From the PCR reads, TCRdb called clonotypes with MiXCR, one entry per CDR3 protein. The profile shows around 15,000 distinct CDR3 sequences, 57% of them singletons. The sample was CD4+ T cells from blood, cultured in vitro. These receptors came from a human donor who had recovered from COVID-19. CDR3s include the opening cysteine and the closing phenylalanine or tryptophan. A D gene is named only where the DNA matches it firmly. Clone size, where shown, is once, few, many, or a class for clones that have expanded.

NA	NA	TRBJ2-3	TRBV11-3	16	TGTGCCAGCAGCTTAGGGAACGTCGGATCGGGAGATACGCAGTATTTT	CASSLGNVGSGDTQYF
NA	TRBD1	TRBJ1-1	TRBV20-1	13	TGCAGTGCTATCAGGACAGGGCCACCTGAAGCTTTCTTT	CSAIRTGPPEAFF
NA	TRBD1	TRBJ2-5	TRBV7-9	15	TGTGCCAGCAGCCCCCTTAGGGGGCCCCAAGAGACCCAGTACTTC	CASSPLRGPQETQYF
NA	NA	TRBJ2-2	TRBV30	15	TGTGCCTGGAGCCAAGGGGGGACTTACACCGGGGAGCTGTTTTTT	CAWSQGGTYTGELFF
NA	TRBD2	TRBJ2-5	TRBV27	14	TGTGCCAGCCGCCGGACTAGCGGGAGGGAGACCCAGTACTTC	CASRRTSGRETQYF
NA	NA	TRBJ1-5	TRBV20-1	16	TGCAGTCTGCGCGGCAGTGGGGACACTAGCAATCAGCCCCAGCATTTT	CSLRGSGDTSNQPQHF
NA	NA	TRBJ2-7	TRBV7-9	13	TGTGCCAGCAGCACAAGTGGGGGGCGCGAGCAGTACTTC	CASSTSGGREQYF
NA	NA	TRBJ1-1	TRBV29-1	13	TGCAGCGCCCAGACAAACTGGGGCACTGAAGCTTTCTTT	CSAQTNWGTEAFF
NA	TRBD1	TRBJ1-1	TRBV18	15	TGTGCCAGCTCACCAGTTGACAGGGTAAAGACTGAAGCTTTCTTT	CASSPVDRVKTEAFF
few	TRBD2	TRBJ2-3	TRBV2	16	TGTGCCAGCAGTGACCCGACTAGCGGGAATTGGGATACGCAGTATTTT	CASSDPTSGNWDTQYF
NA	NA	TRBJ1-5	TRBV20-1	14	TGCAGTGCTAGAGTTTGGGGGGCCGGGCAGCCCCAGCATTTT	CSARVWGAGQPQHF
NA	NA	TRBJ2-7	TRBV6-7	12	TGTGCCAGCCCCCACAGGCGCTACGAGCAGTACTTC	CASPHRRYEQYF
NA	TRBD2	TRBJ2-3	TRBV20-1	15	TGCAGTGCTAGCGGTAGCGGGAGGATACTAAATACGCAGTATTTT	CSASGSGRILNTQYF
few	NA	TRBJ1-1	TRBV29-1	11	TGCAGCGTCGAGGCGAACACTGAAGCTTTCTTT	CSVEANTEAFF
NA	TRBD1	TRBJ1-6	TRBV6-1	15	TGTGCCAGCAGTCTAACCGGGACAGTAACTTCACCCCTCCACTTT	CASSLTGTVTSPLHF
few	NA	TRBJ1-1	TRBV6-2/TRBV6-3	15	TGTGCCAGCAGCTCCCCATCCGGGGGCGAAACTGAAGCTTTCTTT	CASSSPSGGETEAFF
few	NA	TRBJ1-1	TRBV20-1	13	TGCAGTGCTAGGACGGACCCGAACACTGAAGCTTTCTTT	CSARTDPNTEAFF
few	TRBD2	TRBJ2-1	TRBV20-1	13	TGCAGTGCTCGAGAGGGAGGGGAAAATGAGCAGTTCTTC	CSAREGGENEQFF
NA	TRBD1	TRBJ2-5	TRBV7-2	13	TGTGCCAGCAGCTCAGGGGGTCTGAACACCCAGTACTTC	CASSSGGLNTQYF
NA	TRBD1	TRBJ1-1	TRBV6-2/TRBV6-3	18	TGTGCCAGCAGTTCACCCGGGACAGGGTTAAGAAGGGGCACTGAAGCTTTCTTT	CASSSPGTGLRRGTEAFF
few	NA	TRBJ2-2	TRBV19	15	TGTGCCAGTAGTAGCGACGCGCGAAGCACCGGGGAGCTGTTTTTT	CASSSDARSTGELFF
few	NA	TRBJ2-5	TRBV5-1	14	TGCGCCAGCAGCTTGGGGGCGGTCATAGAGACCCAGTACTTC	CASSLGAVIETQYF
NA	NA	TRBJ2-3	TRBV2	15	TGTGCCAGCAGGGGTAAACTAGTAGGCACAGATACGCAGTATTTT	CASRGKLVGTDTQYF
NA	NA	TRBJ2-2	TRBV6-5	16	TGTGCCAGCAGTTACTACTACGGGGGGAACACCGGGGAGCTGTTTTTT	CASSYYYGGNTGELFF
NA	TRBD1	TRBJ1-5	TRBV7-2	15	TGTGCCAGCAGCTTAGTGACAGGGGGCGGTCAGCCCCAGCATTTT	CASSLVTGGGQPQHF
NA	TRBD1	TRBJ1-5	TRBV28	17	TGTGCCAGCAGTTTAAGGACAGGGGCCTTTAGCAATCAGCCCCAGCATTTT	CASSLRTGAFSNQPQHF
NA	NA	TRBJ2-1	TRBV19	15	TGTGCCAGTAAACCCCGAGCGGACCCCTACAATGAGCAGTTCTTC	CASKPRADPYNEQFF
NA	NA	TRBJ1-2	TRBV19	13	TGTGCCAGTAGTATGAGGTTCGGGGGTGGCTACACCTTC	CASSMRFGGGYTF
large	NA	TRBJ1-5	TRBV20-1	16	TGCAGTGCTAGAGATGAAGGAGGGGAGAGCAATCAGCCCCAGCATTTT	CSARDEGGESNQPQHF
NA	NA	TRBJ1-5	TRBV11-3	18	TGTGCCAGCAGCTTAGCTCCCACCACCACACACCGAAAGCAGCCCCAGCATTTT	CASSLAPTTTHRKQPQHF
NA	TRBD2	TRBJ2-3	TRBV7-9	18	TGTGCCAGCAGCTTCCCTCCCCGGGAGGGCCTGGGCACAGATACGCAGTATTTT	CASSFPPREGLGTDTQYF
NA	NA	TRBJ2-5	TRBV29-1	12	TGCAGCGTTGCCCAGGGTGGAGAGACCCAGTACTTC	CSVAQGGETQYF
few	TRBD2	TRBJ2-7	TRBV15	16	TGTGCCACCAGCCGAGAGGCTAGCGGGAGGGGTTACGAGCAGTACTTC	CATSREASGRGYEQYF
few	NA	TRBJ2-1	TRBV7-3	15	TGTGCCAGCAGCCCACTCTCGGGTCCCCACAATGAGCAGTTCTTC	CASSPLSGPHNEQFF
NA	NA	TRBJ2-3	TRBV27	13	TGTGCCAGCAGTTTTACAGGGATCGATACGCAGTATTTT	CASSFTGIDTQYF
NA	NA	TRBJ1-1	TRBV29-1	13	TGCAGCGTCGAAGATCTATTAAACACTGAAGCTTTCTTT	CSVEDLLNTEAFF
NA	NA	TRBJ2-1	TRBV19	15	TGTGCCAGTAGTGCCTTCATCTACACCTACAATGAGCAGTTCTTC	CASSAFIYTYNEQFF
NA	TRBD1	TRBJ1-5	TRBV10-3	15	TGTGCCATCAGTGAGCGACAGGGAGGGGAATGGCCCCAGCATTTT	CAISERQGGEWPQHF
NA	NA	TRBJ2-5	TRBV19	15	TGTGCCAGTAGTATCGGTATAACTGATCAAGAGACCCAGTACTTC	CASSIGITDQETQYF
NA	NA	TRBJ1-3	TRBV20-1	16	TGCAGTGCCGCCCCCGGGGGGTTTGTATCTGGAAACACCATATATTTT	CSAAPGGFVSGNTIYF
NA	NA	TRBJ2-3	TRBV6-1	20	TGTGCCAGCAGCTATGGGGTGGGAGTTAAAGGGAGGGGGAGCACAGATACGCAGTATTTT	CASSYGVGVKGRGSTDTQYF
NA	NA	TRBJ1-1	TRBV30	13	TGTGCCTGGACGGAAGGGGTGAACACTGAAGCTTTCTTT	CAWTEGVNTEAFF
NA	NA	TRBJ2-5	TRBV11-1	13	TGTGCCAGCAGCCGCGACGGTCAAGAGACCCAGTACTTC	CASSRDGQETQYF
NA	TRBD2	TRBJ2-3	TRBV20-1	14	TGCAGTGCCTGGAGCGGGACGCCCACAGATACGCAGTATTTT	CSAWSGTPTDTQYF
NA	NA	TRBJ2-3	TRBV4-3	16	TGCGCCAGCAGCCAAGAAGCCGACACTAGCACAGATACGCAGTATTTT	CASSQEADTSTDTQYF
NA	NA	TRBJ2-1	TRBV6-1	16	TGTGCCAGCAGGGAGACCCGAGGGGGCTCCTACAATGAGCAGTTCTTC	CASRETRGGSYNEQFF
NA	NA	TRBJ1-6	TRBV27	13	TGTGCCAGCAGTCCATGGCGGGGTTCACCCCTCCACTTT	CASSPWRGSPLHF
NA	TRBD2	TRBJ2-1	TRBV7-3	14	TGTGCCAGCAGCTCAGGACTAGATCCCAATGAGCAGTTCTTC	CASSSGLDPNEQFF